The 11 T cell receptor beta chains listed next were all sequenced from one sample in a study of regulatory T cells in long-lasting Graves disease. Libraries of TCR beta came from iRepertoire HTBI primers plus Arm-PCR of CDR3 regions. TCRdb reprocessed the multiplex PCR reads via MiXCR and lists one record per CDR3 protein. The sample comprises roughly 350,000 distinct CDR3 sequences, over 15% of which are singletons, and roughly 27% rests with the top ten. Time point specified: newly diagnosed GD, antithyroid drugs for less than 3 months. PBMC-derived RNA was used for the TCR library. These data were likewise used in another study, on T cells in Graves' hyperthyroidism and ophthalmopathy.

The specimen was peripheral blood mononuclear cells (PBMCs), collected at new diagnosis, from a patient treated with antithyroid drugs. These receptors were obtained from a man aged 40-49 years with Graves disease.

CDR3 nucleotide sequence: TGTGCCAGCAGCTTAGGTGGACAAACTAGCACAGATACGCAGTATTTT. Translated: CASSLGGQTSTDTQYF. The chain uses TRBV7-9 and TRBJ2-3; D perhaps matches TRBD1 (5 bases). Trimming left V 1 base short and J 0 bases short, with 11 bases between. The CDR3 is 16 residues long. CDR1 and CDR2 (germline): SEHNR, FQNEAQ (reference sequence).

Ten or more counts support this clonotype. The V gene is TRBV12-3 or TRBV12-4, the J gene TRBJ1-1; the D gene is possibly TRBD1 (6 bases). Trimming took 8 bases from V and 3 from J, leaving 13 bases between them. The CDR3 totals 13 residues. The CDR3 loop reads CASGPGAYTEAFF. CDR3 bases: TGTGCCAGCGGCCCAGGGGCTTACACTGAAGCTTTCTTT.

The sample holds many counts of this clonotype. The CDR3: CAITKDRGRMNTEAFF. The CDR3, as DNA: TGTGCCATCACCAAGGACAGGGGGCGGATGAACACTGAAGCTTTCTTT. The gene calls are TRBV10-3 and TRBJ1-1, with 11 nucleotides matching TRBD1. V lost 7 bases and J lost 0; bases outside the gene matches: 7. Looked up from germline, CDR1 is ENHRY and CDR2 is SYGVKD. The CDR3 is made up of 16 amino acids.

This clonotype was detected ten times or more. This chain links TRBV24-1 with TRBJ2-3, with D perhaps given as TRBD1 or TRBD2 (5 bases each). CDR3 length: 17 amino acids. Germline V gene sequence: CDR1 KGHDR, CDR2 SFDVKD. Trimming shortened V by 2 bases and J by 2 bases, and 16 bases separated the two germline ends. CDR3 residues: CATSDSGWGKDTDTQYF. As DNA, the CDR3 is TGTGCCACCAGTGATTCGGGGTGGGGCAAGGACACAGATACGCAGTATTTT.

This clonotype was detected ten times or more. The chain employs TRBV11-2 and TRBJ2-5, with no clear D. The V end was cut by 0 bases, the J end by 2 bases, with 7 bases between. Germline V gene sequence: CDR1 SGHAT, CDR2 FQNNGV. CDR3 size: 14 residues. The CDR3 loop reads CASSLDHSQETQYF. The CDR3 nucleotides are TGTGCCAGCAGCTTAGATCATAGTCAAGAGACCCAGTACTTC.

There are many counts of this clonotype. The V gene is TRBV6-1, the J gene TRBJ2-7; no reliable D call. V was pared by 7 bases and J by 3 bases, with 16 bases between. The CDR3 runs to 14 residues. Germline CDR1 MNHNS, CDR2 SASEGT. The CDR3 nucleotides read TGTGCCAGCAAGGAAGAACATAACTACTACGAGCAGTACTTC. This sequence encodes CASKEEHNYYEQYF.

A note on this clonotype: It differs at one base from a far larger clone, so likely a read error. The chain employs TRBV6-1 and TRBJ2-1; D call uncertain. V lost 5 bases, J lost 10 bases, and 18 bases lay in between. The germline gives CDR1 MNHNS, CDR2 SASEGT. The CDR3 runs to 14 residues. CDR3 bases: TGTGCCAGCAGTAACCCTGGTGGCCCCTACGAGCAGTTCTTC. It is translated as CASSNPGGPYEQFF.

There are many counts of this clonotype. This chain joins TRBV9 and TRBJ1-6, with D unresolved. CDR1 SGDLS and CDR2 YYNGEE come from the germline V gene. Trimming removed 3 bases at V and 7 bases at J, with 5 bases between. The CDR3 consists of 12 residues. The CDR3 is CASSGLNSPLHF. The CDR3 region has the DNA TGTGCCAGCAGCGGACTAAATTCACCCCTCCACTTT. The full variable domain, its missing parts supplied by reference TRBV9 and TRBJ1-6, is DSGVTQTPKHLITATGQRVTLRCSPRSGDLSVYWYQQSLDQGLQFLIQYYNGEERAKGNILERFSAQQFPDLHSELNLSSLELGDSALYFCASSGLNSPLHFGNGTRLTVT.

This chain uses TRBV4-3 with TRBJ1-6; 8 positions agree with TRBD1. CDR1 is LGHNA and CDR2 is YSLEER in the germline V gene. CDR3 size: 17 residues. V dropped 4 bases and J dropped 4; count of bases not matched to a gene: 9. Here the CDR3 DNA reads TGCGCCAGCAGCCCAAGACAGGGGCAGGATTATAATTCACCCCTCCACTTT. Translating gives CASSPRQGQDYNSPLHF.

This clonotype was observed many times. V gene TRBV27 combines with J gene TRBJ2-4; D uncertain. There are 15 residues in the CDR3. The V gene's germline CDR1 is MNHEY and CDR2 SMNVEV (reference sequence). V shed 1 base and J shed 7 bases, with 14 bases lying between them. The CDR3 DNA follows: TGTGCCAGCAGTTTATTGGGGATTCGGGCGAACATTCAGTACTTC. This translates into CASSLLGIRANIQYF.

J is TRBJ2-3 and V is TRBV7-8; tentatively, D is TRBD2 (6 bases). V was pared by 6 bases and J by 5 bases, with 18 bases between. Germline loops: CDR1 SGHVS, CDR2 FQNEAQ. The CDR3 totals 15 residues. The CDR3 DNA sequence: TGTGCCAGCAGTTTTCAGACTGGGCGGGGAGATACGCAGTATTTT. Translated, it gives CASSFQTGRGDTQYF.